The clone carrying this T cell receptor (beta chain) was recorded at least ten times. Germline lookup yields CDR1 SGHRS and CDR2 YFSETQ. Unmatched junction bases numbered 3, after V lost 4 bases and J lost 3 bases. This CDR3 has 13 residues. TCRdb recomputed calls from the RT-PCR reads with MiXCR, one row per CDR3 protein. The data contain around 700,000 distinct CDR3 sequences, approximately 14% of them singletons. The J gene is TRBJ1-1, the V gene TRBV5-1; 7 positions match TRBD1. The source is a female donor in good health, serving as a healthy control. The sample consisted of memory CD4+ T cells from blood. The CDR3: CASSRDSHTEAFF. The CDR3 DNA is TGCGCCAGCAGCCGGGACAGCCACACTGAAGCTTTCTTT.